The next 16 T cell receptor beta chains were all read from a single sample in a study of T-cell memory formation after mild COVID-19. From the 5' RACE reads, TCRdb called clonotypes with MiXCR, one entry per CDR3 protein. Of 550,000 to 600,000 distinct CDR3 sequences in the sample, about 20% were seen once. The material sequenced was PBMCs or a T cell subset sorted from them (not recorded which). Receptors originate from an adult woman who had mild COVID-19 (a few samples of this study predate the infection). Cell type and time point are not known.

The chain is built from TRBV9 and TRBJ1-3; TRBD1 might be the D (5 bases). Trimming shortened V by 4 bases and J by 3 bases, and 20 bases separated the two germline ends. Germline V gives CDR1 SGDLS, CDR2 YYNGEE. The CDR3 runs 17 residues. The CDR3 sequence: CASSTRTPGYYGNTIYF. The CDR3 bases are TGTGCCAGCAGCACACGGACACCCGGATATTATGGAAACACCATATATTTT.

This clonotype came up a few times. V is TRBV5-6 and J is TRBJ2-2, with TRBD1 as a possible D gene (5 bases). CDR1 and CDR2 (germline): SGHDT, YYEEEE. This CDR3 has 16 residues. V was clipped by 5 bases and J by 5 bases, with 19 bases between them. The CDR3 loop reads CASSFRQRQRTGELFF. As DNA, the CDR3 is TGTGCCAGCAGTTTCCGACAGAGGCAAAGGACCGGGGAGCTGTTTTTT.

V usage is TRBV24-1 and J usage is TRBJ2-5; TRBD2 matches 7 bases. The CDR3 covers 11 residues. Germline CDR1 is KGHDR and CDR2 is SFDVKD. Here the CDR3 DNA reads TGTGCGGCGGGAGCGGAAGAGACCCAGTACTTC. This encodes CAAGAEETQYF.

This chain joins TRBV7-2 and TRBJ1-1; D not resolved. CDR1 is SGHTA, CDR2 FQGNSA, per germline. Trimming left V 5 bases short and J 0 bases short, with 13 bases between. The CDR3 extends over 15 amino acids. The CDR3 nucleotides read TGTGCCAGCAGCCACAGCAGTGGGATGAACACTGAAGCTTTCTTT. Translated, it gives CASSHSSGMNTEAFF.

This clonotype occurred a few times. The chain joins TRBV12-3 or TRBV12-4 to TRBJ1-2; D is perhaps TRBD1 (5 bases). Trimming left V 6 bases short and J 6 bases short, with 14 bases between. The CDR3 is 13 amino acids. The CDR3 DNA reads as TGTGCCAGCAGCCTGTGGGGGGGAGATGGCTACACCTTC. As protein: CASSLWGGDGYTF.

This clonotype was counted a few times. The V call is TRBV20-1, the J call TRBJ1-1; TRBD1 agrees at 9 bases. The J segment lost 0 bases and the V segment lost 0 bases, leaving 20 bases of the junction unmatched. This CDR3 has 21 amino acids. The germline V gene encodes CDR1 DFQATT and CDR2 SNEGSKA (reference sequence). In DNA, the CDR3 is TGCAGTGCTAGAGAAGACACAGGGGGCCTTTCCGCTTTTCAAATGAACACTGAAGCTTTCTTT. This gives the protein CSAREDTGGLSAFQMNTEAFF.

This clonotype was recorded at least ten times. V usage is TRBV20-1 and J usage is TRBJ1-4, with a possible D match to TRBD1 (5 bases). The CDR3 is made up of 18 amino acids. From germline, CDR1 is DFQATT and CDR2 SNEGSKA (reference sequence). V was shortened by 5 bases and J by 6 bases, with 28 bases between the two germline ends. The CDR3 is CSAARGPQGLRWDEKLFF. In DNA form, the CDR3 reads TGCAGTGCTGCCCGGGGTCCGCAGGGACTAAGATGGGATGAAAAACTGTTTTTT.

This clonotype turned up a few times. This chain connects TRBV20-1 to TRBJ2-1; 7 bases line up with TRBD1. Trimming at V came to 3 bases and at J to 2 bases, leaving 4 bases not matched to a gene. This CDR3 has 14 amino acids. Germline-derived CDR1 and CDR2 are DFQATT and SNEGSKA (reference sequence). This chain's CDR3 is CSASLDRAYNEQFF. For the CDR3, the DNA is TGCAGTGCTAGTTTAGACAGGGCCTACAATGAGCAGTTCTTC.

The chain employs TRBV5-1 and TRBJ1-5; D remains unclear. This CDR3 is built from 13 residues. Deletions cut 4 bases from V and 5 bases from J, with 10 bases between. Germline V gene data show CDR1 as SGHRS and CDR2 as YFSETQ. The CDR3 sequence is CASSLWADQPQHF. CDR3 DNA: TGCGCCAGCAGCCTTTGGGCCGATCAGCCCCAGCATTTT.

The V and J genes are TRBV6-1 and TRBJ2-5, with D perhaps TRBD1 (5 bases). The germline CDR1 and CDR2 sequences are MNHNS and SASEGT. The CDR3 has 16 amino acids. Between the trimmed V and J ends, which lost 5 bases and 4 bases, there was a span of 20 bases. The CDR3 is CASSSRQTRNRETQYF. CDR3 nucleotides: TGTGCCAGCAGTTCAAGACAGACGCGGAATCGAGAGACCCAGTACTTC.

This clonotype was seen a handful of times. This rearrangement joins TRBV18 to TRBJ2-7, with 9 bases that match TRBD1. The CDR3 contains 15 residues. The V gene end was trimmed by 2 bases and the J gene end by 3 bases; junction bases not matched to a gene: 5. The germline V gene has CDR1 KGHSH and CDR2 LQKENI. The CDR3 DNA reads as TGTGCCAGCTCACCAGCGACAGGGGGGGGCTACGAGCAGTACTTC. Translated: CASSPATGGGYEQYF.

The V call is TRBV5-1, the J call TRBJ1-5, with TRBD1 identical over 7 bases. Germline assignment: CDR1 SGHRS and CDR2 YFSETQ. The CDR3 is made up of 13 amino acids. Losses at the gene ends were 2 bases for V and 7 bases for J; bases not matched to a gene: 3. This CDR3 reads CASSFGRGQPQHF. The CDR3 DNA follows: TGCGCCAGCAGCTTCGGCAGGGGGCAGCCCCAGCATTTT.

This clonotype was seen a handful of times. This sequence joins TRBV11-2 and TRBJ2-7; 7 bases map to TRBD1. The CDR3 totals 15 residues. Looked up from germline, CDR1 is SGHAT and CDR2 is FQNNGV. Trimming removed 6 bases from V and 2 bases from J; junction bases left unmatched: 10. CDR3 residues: CASSNNRGMTYEQYF. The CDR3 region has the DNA TGTGCCAGCAGTAACAACAGGGGAATGACCTACGAGCAGTACTTC.

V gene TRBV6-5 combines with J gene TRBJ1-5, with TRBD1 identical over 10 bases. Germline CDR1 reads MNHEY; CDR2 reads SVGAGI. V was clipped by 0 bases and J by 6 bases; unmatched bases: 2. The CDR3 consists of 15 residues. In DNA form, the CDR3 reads TGTGCCAGCAGTTACTCCCGGACAGGGGGTCAGCCCCAGCATTTT. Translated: CASSYSRTGGQPQHF.

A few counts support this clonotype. In DNA form, the CDR3 reads TGCGCCAGCAGCGTGGACTATGGCTACACCTTC. Protein: CASSVDYGYTF. This chain links TRBV5-1 with TRBJ1-2; no clear D. Germline V gene data show CDR1 as SGHRS and CDR2 as YFSETQ. The CDR3 covers 11 residues. The V end lost 4 bases, the J end lost 3 bases, and 4 bases lay between the germline ends. The full variable domain, with the rest looked up from reference TRBV5-1 and TRBJ1-2, is KAGVTQTPRYLIKTRGQQVTLSCSPISGHRSVSWYQQTPGQGLQFLFEYFSETQRNKGNFPGRFSGRQFSNSRSEMNVSTLELGDSALYLCASSVDYGYTFGSGTRLTVV.

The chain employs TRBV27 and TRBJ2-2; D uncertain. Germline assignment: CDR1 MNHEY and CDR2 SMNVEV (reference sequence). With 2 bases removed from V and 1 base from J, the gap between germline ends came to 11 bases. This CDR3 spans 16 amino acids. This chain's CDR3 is CASSLGQVKNTGELFF. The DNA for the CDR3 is TGTGCCAGCAGTTTAGGGCAGGTGAAGAACACCGGGGAGCTGTTTTTT.